A selection of T cell receptor beta chains follows, all from one sample in a study of T cell responses to AZD1222 COVID-19 vaccine. The table came from immunoSEQ multiplex PCR; TCRdb's copy has only in-frame clones and leaves some out. Of some 110,000 clones listed, 84% are singletons. This specimen was peripheral blood, taken on day 0 of AZD1222 vaccination. The receptors here all came from an adult in good health. Each CDR3 is given with its conserved first and last residue. D genes are given only for firm matches. Clone size is stated in some rows and not others, as once, few, many or a class when expanded.

CDR3 | DNA | V | size | J | D
CASSLAAGKNGYTF | TGTGCCAGCAGCTTAGCGGCTGGGAAGAATGGCTACACCTTC | TRBV11-2 | NA | TRBJ1-2 | NA
CSVAPQGSNYGYTF | TGCAGCGTAGCACCTCAGGGGTCTAACTATGGCTACACCTTC | TRBV29-1 | NA | TRBJ1-2 | NA
CASAPNGGSYEQYF | TGTGCCAGCGCCCCCAACGGGGGTTCCTACGAGCAGTACTTC | TRBV2 | NA | TRBJ2-7 | NA
CASSLGQSYEQYF | TGTGCCAGCAGTCTCGGACAGTCCTACGAGCAGTACTTC | TRBV28 | NA | TRBJ2-7 | NA
CASSQAGGNEKLFF | TGTGCCAGCAGCCAAGCGGGGGGAAATGAAAAACTGTTTTTT | TRBV3-1/TRBV3-2 | NA | TRBJ1-4 | NA
CASSHLIRWDMEEKLFF | TGTGCCAGCAGCCACTTAATTCGATGGGACATGGAGGAAAAACTGTTTTTT | TRBV3-1/TRBV3-2 | few | TRBJ1-4 | NA
CATSDGQGAQETQYF | TGTGCCACCAGTGATGGACAGGGGGCCCAAGAGACCCAGTACTTC | TRBV24-1 | NA | TRBJ2-5 | TRBD1
CASSPTSRGNQPQHF | TGTGCCAGCTCACCAACAAGTCGGGGAAATCAGCCCCAGCATTTT | TRBV18 | NA | TRBJ1-5 | NA
CASSLSTSGSSYEQYF | TGTGCCAGCAGTTTGAGTACTAGCGGGAGCTCCTACGAGCAGTACTTC | TRBV7-8 | NA | TRBJ2-7 | TRBD2
CASSETGGTDTQYF | TGTGCCAGCAGTGAGACGGGGGGCACAGATACGCAGTATTTT | TRBV25-1 | NA | TRBJ2-3 | NA
CASSIWGRKDEQYF | TGTGCCAGTAGTATATGGGGGCGGAAGGACGAGCAGTACTTC | TRBV19 | NA | TRBJ2-7 | NA
CASRYRVLDTEAFF | TGTGCCAGCAGATACAGGGTTTTGGACACTGAAGCTTTCTTT | TRBV6-5 | few | TRBJ1-1 | NA
CASSIAAQETQYF | TGTGCCAGTAGTATAGCAGCCCAAGAGACCCAGTACTTC | TRBV19 | NA | TRBJ2-5 | NA
CAWSRGAAAGNQPQHF | TGTGCCTGGAGTCGTGGGGCCGCGGCGGGCAATCAGCCCCAGCATTTT | TRBV30 | NA | TRBJ1-5 | NA
CAISDSTTGGRSEQYF | TGTGCCATCAGTGACTCCACGACAGGGGGTAGGAGCGAGCAGTACTTC | TRBV10-3 | once | TRBJ2-7 | TRBD1
CASSPRREETQYF | TGTGCCAGCTCACCACGGAGGGAAGAGACCCAGTACTTC | TRBV18 | NA | TRBJ2-5 | NA
CASSFTGGGTEAFF | TGTGCCAGCAGCTTCACAGGGGGAGGTACTGAAGCTTTCTTT | TRBV11-2 | NA | TRBJ1-1 | TRBD1
CASSDSSGTGELFF | TGTGCCAGCAGTGACTCCTCAGGAACCGGGGAGCTGTTTTTT | TRBV6-4 | NA | TRBJ2-2 | NA
CASSPRTGGTYEQYF | TGTGCCAGCTCACCACGGACAGGGGGCACCTACGAGCAGTACTTC | TRBV18 | NA | TRBJ2-7 | TRBD1
CASSYVAGGGKNIQYF | TGTGCCAGCAGTTACGTAGCGGGAGGCGGGAAAAACATTCAGTACTTC | TRBV6-2/TRBV6-3 | NA | TRBJ2-4 | TRBD2
CSVERNGYTF | TGCAGCGTTGAGCGAAACGGCTACACCTTC | TRBV29-1 | NA | TRBJ1-2 | NA
CASRSGQEYGYTF | TGTGCCAGCAGATCCGGTCAGGAATATGGCTACACCTTC | TRBV28 | NA | TRBJ1-2 | NA
CASSPRTGGTGELFF | TGCGCCAGCAGCCCCCGGACAGGGGGCACCGGGGAGCTGTTTTTT | TRBV5-1 | NA | TRBJ2-2 | TRBD1
CASSPFGWEEKLFF | TGTGCCAGCAGCCCCTTCGGGTGGGAAGAAAAACTGTTTTTT | TRBV11-2 | NA | TRBJ1-4 | NA
CSVGRESETQYF | TGCAGCGTTGGCCGGGAGAGTGAGACCCAGTACTTC | TRBV29-1 | NA | TRBJ2-5 | NA
CASSLGLAIDEQYF | TGTGCCAGCAGCTTGGGACTAGCGATCGACGAGCAGTACTTC | TRBV7-9 | NA | TRBJ2-7 | TRBD2
CASSPGTNENEQYF | TGTGCCAGCTCCCCCGGGACTAATGAAAACGAGCAGTACTTC | TRBV18 | NA | TRBJ2-7 | TRBD2
CASRGSGSTDTQYF | TGTGCCAGCAGGGGTAGCGGGAGCACAGATACGCAGTATTTT | TRBV3-1/TRBV3-2 | NA | TRBJ2-3 | TRBD2
CASSPGDSYEQYF | TGTGCCAGCTCACCAGGGGACTCCTACGAGCAGTACTTC | TRBV18 | NA | TRBJ2-7 | NA
CAISGWAARKSSGNTIYF | TGTGCCATCAGTGGTTGGGCCGCGAGGAAAAGCTCTGGAAACACCATATATTTT | TRBV10-3 | NA | TRBJ1-3 | NA
CASSPPSAVYEQYF | TGTGCCAGCTCACCACCGAGCGCCGTCTACGAGCAGTACTTC | TRBV18 | NA | TRBJ2-7 | NA
CASTWAGTSGNTIYF | TGTGCCAGCACATGGGCCGGGACCTCTGGAAACACCATATATTTT | TRBV5-8 | NA | TRBJ1-3 | NA
CASSPRSQNTGELFF | TGTGCCAGCTCACCAAGATCTCAGAACACCGGGGAGCTGTTTTTT | TRBV18 | NA | TRBJ2-2 | NA